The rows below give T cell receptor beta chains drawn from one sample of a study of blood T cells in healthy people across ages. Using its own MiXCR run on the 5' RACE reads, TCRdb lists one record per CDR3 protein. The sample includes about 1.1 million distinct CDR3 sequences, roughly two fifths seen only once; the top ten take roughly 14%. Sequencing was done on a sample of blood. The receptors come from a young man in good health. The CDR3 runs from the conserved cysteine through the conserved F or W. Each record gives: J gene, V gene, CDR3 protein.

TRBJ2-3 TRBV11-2 CASRRDTDTQYF
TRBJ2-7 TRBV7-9 CASSTDSYNEQYF
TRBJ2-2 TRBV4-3 CASSQVSMGGRLGELFF
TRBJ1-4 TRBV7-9 CASSSTSGRVNEKLFF
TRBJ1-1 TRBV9 CASSVEGVGNTEAFF
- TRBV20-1 CCARRGTAYEQYF
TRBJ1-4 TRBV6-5 CASSYAGSNEKLFF
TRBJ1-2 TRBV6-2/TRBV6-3 CASSYPQEMGGYTF
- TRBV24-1 CATVLTAFSYNEQYF
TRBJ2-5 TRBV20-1 CSASRRGGLETQYF
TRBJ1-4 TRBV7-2 CASSPAGARILFF
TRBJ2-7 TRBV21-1 CARKILTGQALYEQYF
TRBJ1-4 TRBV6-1 CASRNLDWGRNEKLFF
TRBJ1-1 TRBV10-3 CAISDREATEAFF
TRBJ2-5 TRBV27 CASSDLLWTQYF
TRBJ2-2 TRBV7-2 CASGPFDTGELFF
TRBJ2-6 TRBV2 CANGQGTSGANVLTF
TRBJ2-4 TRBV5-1 CASSSSGRPENIQYF
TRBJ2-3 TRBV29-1 CSVVGTDSDTQYF
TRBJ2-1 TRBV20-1 CSAREGGTRSYNEQFF
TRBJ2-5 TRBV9 CASSDSGGWDQETQYF
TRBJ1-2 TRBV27 CASSWSDSSGYTF
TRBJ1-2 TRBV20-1 CSASGEGGLGDYTF
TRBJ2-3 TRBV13 CASTAEGGSTDTQYF
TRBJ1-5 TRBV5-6 CASSLTGQGHQPQHF
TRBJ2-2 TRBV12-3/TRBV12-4 CASSSRDRGITGELFF
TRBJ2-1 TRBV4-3 CASSQDDRRDEQFF
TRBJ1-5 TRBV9 CASSVEGGPQHF
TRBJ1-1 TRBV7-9 CASSWIRDRDEAFF
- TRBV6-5 CASSAEGSYNEQYF
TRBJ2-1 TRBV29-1 CSGTGDLTLHNEQFF
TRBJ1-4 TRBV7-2 CASSSRQYEKLFF
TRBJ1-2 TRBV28 CASSWRTGDYGYTF
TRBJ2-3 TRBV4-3 CASSQEDPRQGTDTQYF
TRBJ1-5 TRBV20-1 CSASPTGGDGNQPQHF
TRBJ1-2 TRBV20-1 CSAHLGFSANYGYTF
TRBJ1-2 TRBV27 CASSDGLGYTF
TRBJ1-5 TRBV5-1 CASSLGLSGQGNQPQHF
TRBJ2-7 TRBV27 CAGSLSTGGLRYEQYF
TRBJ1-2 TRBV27 CASSPRISSLNYGYTF
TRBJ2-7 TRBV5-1 CASSLVGQGIHEQYF
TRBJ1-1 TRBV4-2 CASSQDNRADNTEAFF
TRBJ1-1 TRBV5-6 CASSVSEQEAFF
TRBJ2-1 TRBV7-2 CASSLLGGLYNEQFF
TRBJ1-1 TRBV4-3 CASSQSRPLGTEAFF
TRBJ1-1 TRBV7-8 CASSLTQGKGTEAFF
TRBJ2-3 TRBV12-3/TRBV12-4 CASRGHSQYF
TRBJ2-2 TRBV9 CASSVVAGGLTGELFF
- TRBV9 CVSSVATGSKTQYF
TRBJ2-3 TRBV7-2 CASSTRLAGGGADTQYF
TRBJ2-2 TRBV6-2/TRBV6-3 CASSTRQGMAGELFF
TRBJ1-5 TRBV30 CAWSKGEDQPQHF
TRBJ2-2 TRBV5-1 CASSPGHEELFF
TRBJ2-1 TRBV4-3 CASSQEEAGFAAHEQFF
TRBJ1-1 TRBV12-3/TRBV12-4 CASSLLPGRLSAEAFF